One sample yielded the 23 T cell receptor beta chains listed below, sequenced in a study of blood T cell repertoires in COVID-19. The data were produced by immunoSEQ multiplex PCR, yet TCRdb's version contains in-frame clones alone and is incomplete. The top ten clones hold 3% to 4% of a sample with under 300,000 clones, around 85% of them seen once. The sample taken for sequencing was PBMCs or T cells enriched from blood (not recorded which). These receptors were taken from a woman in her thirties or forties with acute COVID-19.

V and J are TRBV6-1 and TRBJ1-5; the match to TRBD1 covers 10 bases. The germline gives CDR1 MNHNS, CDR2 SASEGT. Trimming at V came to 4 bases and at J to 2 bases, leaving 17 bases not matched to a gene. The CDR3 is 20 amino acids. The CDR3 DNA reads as TGTGCCAGCAGTGTTCGGACCGGGACAGGGGACGCGAAGGGCAATCAGCCCCAGCATTTT. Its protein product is CASSVRTGTGDAKGNQPQHF.

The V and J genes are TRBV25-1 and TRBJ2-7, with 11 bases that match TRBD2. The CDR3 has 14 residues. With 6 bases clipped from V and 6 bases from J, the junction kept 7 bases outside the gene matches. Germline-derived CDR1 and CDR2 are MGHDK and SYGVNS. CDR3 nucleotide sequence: TGTGCCAGCAGCGCCCCGGGACTAGCGGTCGAGCAGTACTTC. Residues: CASSAPGLAVEQYF.

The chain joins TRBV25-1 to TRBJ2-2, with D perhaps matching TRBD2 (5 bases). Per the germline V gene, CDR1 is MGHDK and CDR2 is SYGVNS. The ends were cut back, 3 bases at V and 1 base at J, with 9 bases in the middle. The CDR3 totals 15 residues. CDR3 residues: CASSEVSVNTGELFF. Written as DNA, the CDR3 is TGTGCCAGCAGTGAGGTTAGCGTGAACACCGGGGAGCTGTTTTTT.

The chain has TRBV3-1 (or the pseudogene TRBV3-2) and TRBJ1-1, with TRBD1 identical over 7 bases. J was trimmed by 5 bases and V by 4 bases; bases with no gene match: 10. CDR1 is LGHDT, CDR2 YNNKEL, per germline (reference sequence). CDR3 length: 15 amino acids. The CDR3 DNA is TGTGCCAGCAGCCCCCAAGTAGGGGGCCGGACTGAAGCTTTCTTT. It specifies CASSPQVGGRTEAFF.

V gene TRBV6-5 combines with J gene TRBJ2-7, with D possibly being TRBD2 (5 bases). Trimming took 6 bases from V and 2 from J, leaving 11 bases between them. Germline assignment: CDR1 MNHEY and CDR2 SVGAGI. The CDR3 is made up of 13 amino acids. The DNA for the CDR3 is TGTGCCAGCAGACCCGGGGTTGCCTACGAGCAGTACTTC. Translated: CASRPGVAYEQYF.

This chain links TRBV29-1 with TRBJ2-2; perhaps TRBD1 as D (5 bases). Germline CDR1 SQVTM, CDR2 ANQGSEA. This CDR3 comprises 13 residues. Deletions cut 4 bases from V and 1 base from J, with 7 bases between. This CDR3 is CSVVGLNTGELFF. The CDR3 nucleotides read TGCAGCGTTGTGGGGCTGAACACCGGGGAGCTGTTTTTT.

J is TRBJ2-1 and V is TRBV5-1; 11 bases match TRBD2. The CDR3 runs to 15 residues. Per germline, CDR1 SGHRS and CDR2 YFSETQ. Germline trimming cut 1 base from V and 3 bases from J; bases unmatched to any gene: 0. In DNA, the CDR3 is TGCGCCAGCAGCTTGACTAGCGGGGGCTACAATGAGCAGTTCTTC. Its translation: CASSLTSGGYNEQFF. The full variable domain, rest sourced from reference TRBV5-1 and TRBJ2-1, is KAGVTQTPRYLIKTRGQQVTLSCSPISGHRSVSWYQQTPGQGLQFLFEYFSETQRNKGNFPGRFSGRQFSNSRSEMNVSTLELGDSALYLCASSLTSGGYNEQFFGPGTRLTVL.

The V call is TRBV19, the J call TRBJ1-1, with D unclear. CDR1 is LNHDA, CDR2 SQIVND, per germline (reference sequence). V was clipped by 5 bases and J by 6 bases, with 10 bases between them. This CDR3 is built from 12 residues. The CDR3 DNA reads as TGTGCCAGTAGTGTTGGGAGCGCTGAAGCTTTCTTT. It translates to CASSVGSAEAFF.

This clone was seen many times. DNA for the CDR3: TGTGCCAGCAGTGATACAGCCACCGGGGAGCTGTTTTTT. Its translation is CASSDTATGELFF. The chain has TRBV6-4 and TRBJ2-2; D not resolved. V was pared by 3 bases and J by 4 bases, with 6 bases between. This CDR3 spans 13 amino acids. Germline values: CDR1 MRHNA, CDR2 SNTAGT.

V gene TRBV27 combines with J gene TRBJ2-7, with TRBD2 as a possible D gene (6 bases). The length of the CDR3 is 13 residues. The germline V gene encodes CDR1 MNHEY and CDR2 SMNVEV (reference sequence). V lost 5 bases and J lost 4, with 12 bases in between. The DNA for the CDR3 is TGTGCCAGCAGTGGTGGGACTGGGTACGAGCAGTACTTC. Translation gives CASSGGTGYEQYF.

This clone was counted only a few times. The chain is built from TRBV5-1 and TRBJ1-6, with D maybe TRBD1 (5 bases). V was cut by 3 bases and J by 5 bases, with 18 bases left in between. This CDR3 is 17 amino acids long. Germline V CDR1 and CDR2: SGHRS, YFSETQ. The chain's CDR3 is CASSSGPQSGDNSPLHF. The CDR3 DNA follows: TGCGCCAGCAGCTCGGGACCGCAAAGCGGGGATAATTCACCCCTCCACTTT.

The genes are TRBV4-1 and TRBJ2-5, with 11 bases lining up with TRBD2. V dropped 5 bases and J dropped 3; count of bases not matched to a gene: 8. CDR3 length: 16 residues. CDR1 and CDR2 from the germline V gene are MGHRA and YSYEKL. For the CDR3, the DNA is TGCGCCAGCAGCTACGAGACTAGCGGGATAAAAGAGACCCAGTACTTC. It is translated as CASSYETSGIKETQYF.

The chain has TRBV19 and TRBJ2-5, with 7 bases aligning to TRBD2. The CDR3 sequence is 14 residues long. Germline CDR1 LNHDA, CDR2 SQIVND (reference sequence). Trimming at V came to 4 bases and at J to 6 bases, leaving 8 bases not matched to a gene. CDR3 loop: CASSTQAGDKTQYF. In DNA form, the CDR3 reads TGTGCCAGTAGTACCCAGGCGGGAGATAAGACCCAGTACTTC.

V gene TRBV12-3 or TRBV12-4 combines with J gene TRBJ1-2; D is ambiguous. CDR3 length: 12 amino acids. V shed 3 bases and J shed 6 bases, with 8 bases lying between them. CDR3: CASSFWGDGYTF. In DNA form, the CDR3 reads TGTGCCAGCAGTTTTTGGGGAGATGGCTACACCTTC.

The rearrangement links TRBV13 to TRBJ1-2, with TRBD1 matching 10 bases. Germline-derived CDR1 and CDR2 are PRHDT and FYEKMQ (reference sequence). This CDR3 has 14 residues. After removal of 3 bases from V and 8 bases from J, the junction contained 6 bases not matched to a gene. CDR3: CASSLGQGYGGYTF. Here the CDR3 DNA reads TGTGCCAGCAGCTTGGGACAGGGGTATGGCGGCTACACCTTC.

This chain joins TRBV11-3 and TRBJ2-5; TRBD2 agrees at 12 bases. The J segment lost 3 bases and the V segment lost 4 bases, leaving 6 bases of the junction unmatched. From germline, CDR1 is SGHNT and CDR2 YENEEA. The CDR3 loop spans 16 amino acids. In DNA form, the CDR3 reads TGTGCCAGCAGCTCGAGACTAGCGGGAGTTGAAGAGACCCAGTACTTC. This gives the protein CASSSRLAGVEETQYF.

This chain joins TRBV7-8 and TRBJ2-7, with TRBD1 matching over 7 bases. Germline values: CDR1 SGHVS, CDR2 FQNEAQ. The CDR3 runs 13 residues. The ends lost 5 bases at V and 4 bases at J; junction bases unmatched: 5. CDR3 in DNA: TGTGCCAGCAGCCTACAGGGGTTGTACGAGCAGTACTTC. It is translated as CASSLQGLYEQYF.

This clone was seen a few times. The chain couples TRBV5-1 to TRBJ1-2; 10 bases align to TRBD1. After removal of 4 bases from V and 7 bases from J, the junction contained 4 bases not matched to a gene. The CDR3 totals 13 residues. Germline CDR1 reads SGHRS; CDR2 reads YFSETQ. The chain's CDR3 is CASSGTGDLGYTF. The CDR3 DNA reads TGCGCCAGCAGCGGGACAGGGGATCTTGGCTACACCTTC.

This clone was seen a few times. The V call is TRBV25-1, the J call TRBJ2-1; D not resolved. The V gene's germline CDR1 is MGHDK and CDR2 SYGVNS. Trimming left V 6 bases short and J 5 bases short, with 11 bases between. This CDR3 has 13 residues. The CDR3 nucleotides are TGTGCCAGCAGCCCCACGGTCGACAATGAGCAGTTCTTC. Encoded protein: CASSPTVDNEQFF.

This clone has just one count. DNA for the CDR3: TGTGCCACCAGCAGGGGGGGACAGGGTGAGGAGACCCAGTACTTC. The encoded protein is CATSRGGQGEETQYF. The rearrangement links TRBV15 to TRBJ2-5; 9 bases match TRBD1. From germline, CDR1 is LNHNV and CDR2 YYDKDF (reference sequence). V dropped 3 bases and J dropped 5; count of bases not matched to a gene: 7. The CDR3 has 15 residues.

CDR3 in DNA: TGTGCCAGCAGCTTAGGGTGGACTGACACCATATATTTT. This codes for CASSLGWTDTIYF. The V and J genes are TRBV13 and TRBJ1-3; D gene uncertain. The germline gives CDR1 PRHDT, CDR2 FYEKMQ (reference sequence). There are 13 residues in the CDR3. V shed 0 bases and J shed 8 bases, with 8 bases lying between them.

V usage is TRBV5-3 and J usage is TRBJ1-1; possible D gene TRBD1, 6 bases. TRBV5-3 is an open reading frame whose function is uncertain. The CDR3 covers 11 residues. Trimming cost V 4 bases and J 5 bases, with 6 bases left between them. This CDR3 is CARSDRTEAFF. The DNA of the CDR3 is TGTGCCAGAAGCGACAGGACTGAAGCTTTCTTT.

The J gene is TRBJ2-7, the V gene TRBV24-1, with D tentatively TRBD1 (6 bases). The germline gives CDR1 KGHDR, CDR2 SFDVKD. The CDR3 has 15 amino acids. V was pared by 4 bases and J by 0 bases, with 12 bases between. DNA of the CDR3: TGTGCCACCAGTGAATCCAGGGACAACTCCTACGAGCAGTACTTC. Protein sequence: CATSESRDNSYEQYF.